Included here is one T cell receptor beta chain sequence, with context. Antigen unknown. TCRdb's copy holds only in-frame clones and misses some; the assay was immunoSEQ multiplex PCR. The sample contains 200,000 or so clones, 70% of which appear only once. This specimen belongs to a study of cytotoxic CD8 clonotypes in ibrutinib-treated CLL. Overall study findings and caveats: Lymph node repertoires were not studied, and sampling times were unmatched.

This CDR3 is built from 16 residues. V was pared by 5 bases and J by 0 bases, with 14 bases between. The V gene's germline CDR1 is LNHDA and CDR2 SQIVND (reference sequence). This chain joins TRBV19 and TRBJ2-4; tentative D call: TRBD1 (6 bases). The clonotype comes from a human donor with chronic lymphocytic leukemia. The specimen was PBMCs, collected after 12 months of ibrutinib treatment. The CDR3 nucleotides are TGTGCCAGTAGTCCCCGGACAGTCCTAGCCAAAAACATTCAGTACTTC. It is translated as CASSPRTVLAKNIQYF.